The sequence of this TCR beta chain was determined in a study of cytomegalovirus exposure and HLA in healthy donors (dated by TCRdb to the late 2010s). Notes on the research overall: According to an earlier analysis of a few hundred of the donors, 200 million or so T cells yielded over 90 million unique TCR beta sequences and approximately 300 Gb of sequence data. The study aimed to test whether signatures of past pathogen exposure could be identified by cataloging public T cell receptors. All discovery cohort repertoires had been generated on a single sequencing platform. Using immunosequencing, the study profiled T cell repertoires from 500 to 800 subjects and related those repertoires to cytomegalovirus serostatus. An earlier analysis of some 600 of the donors applied high-throughput TCR beta sequencing to assess whether each TCR beta V gene segment acted as functional or pseudogenic. The number of donors typed differed by locus, with roughly 620-640 for A, B, C, DRB1 and DQB1, roughly 520 for DQA1, 600 to 610 for DPA1, and around 450 for DPB1. Donor age, sex, ethnicity and CMV serostatus were compiled together with the repertoire data. Of the approximately 400 genotyped donors, approximately 83% fell in the genetic ancestry cluster associated with self-reported Caucasian donors. To predict cytomegalovirus infection status, the study combined high-throughput TCR immunosequencing, statistical association of individual TCRs with disease status, and machine learning. Both class I and class II loci were covered by HLA typing, at four-digit resolution. An early release covering roughly 640 HLA-typed donors comprised 250 to 350 gigabases of sequencing data and around 85 million unique TCR sequences. The later analysis used no new phenotypic data to find candidate immune exposures, relying instead on TCR beta sequences and their occurrence across donors. In a later analysis, previously published TCR beta repertoires from about 640 donors were re-analyzed and high-resolution HLA genotyping was added so that TCR occurrence patterns could be studied. On average, around 240,000 unique TCR beta nucleotide sequences were sequenced per donor among fewer than 500 genotyped donors of the cohort, with about 19% of those sequences being non-productive. Four to six DR-DQ haplotypes were handled as single units for association and clustering, since linkage in the cohort was strong. A later genetic analysis took genome-wide SNP genotypes for about 65% of the roughly 670 donors and used that subset as a discovery cohort. Along with the approximately 650-subject first cohort, a separate validation cohort of over a hundred different subjects was used.

In total, approximately 690 healthy bone marrow donors made up the cohort. Cohort members were all nominally healthy when sampled, although unrecorded immune exposures were likely present. The donor tested CMV seropositive and was one of the 289 seropositive cohort members. A peripheral blood sample was collected from each donor, and TCR beta sequencing was performed on peripheral blood mononuclear cells. Genomic DNA extraction from the blood cell samples was performed with the Qiagen DNeasy Blood Extraction Kit. The library was made by the immunoSEQ multiplex PCR assay. The multiplex PCR relied on a mix of 60 forward primers for TCR Vbeta segments and 13 reverse primers for TCR Jbeta segments. A multiplex PCR assay on genomic DNA amplified the CDR3 region of rearranged TCR beta genes. The Illumina HiSeq System was used to sequence the amplified TCR beta libraries as 87-base-pair reads. In the paper's pipeline: A later analysis counted some 74 million unique TCR beta chains across the 666 repertoires, and approximately 11 million of these chains were shared by at least two donors. To remove PCR and sequencing errors, raw reads were error-corrected and collapsed into unique sequences using a nearest-neighbor algorithm that merged closely related sequences. To assign V, D and J gene segments, CDR3 sequences were aligned to IMGT reference sequences. Each retained sequence needed at least a six-nucleotide match to both a V gene segment and a J gene segment. Rearrangements were classified as productive when the CDR3 lacked stop codons and remained in frame with V and J, and all other rearrangements were classified as non-productive. Following IMGT convention, CDR3 was defined as the stretch from the second conserved V-encoded cysteine to the conserved J-encoded phenylalanine. The earlier analysis of about 590 of the donors excluded sequences that lacked an unambiguous match to a single V gene segment. In an earlier analysis of almost 600 of the donors, a V segment was called functional when productive rearrangements were above 56.7%, and segregating when the standard deviation between donors exceeded 5%. A statistical classification framework was developed to diagnose cytomegalovirus status using the catalog of TCR beta chain sequences. A later analysis assigned V and J genes by comparing TCR nucleotide sequences with IMGT/GENE-DB human TR gene sequences. A later analysis assigned CDR3 sequences and most-parsimonious VDJ recombination scenarios with the TCRdist pipeline. In a later analysis, every TCR beta chain was defined by the combination of its CDR3 amino acid sequence and its V-gene family, and reads without a unique V-gene family were dropped. As a way to deal with suspected cross-contamination and a sequencing artifact, a later analysis dropped nearly 600 nucleotide sequences that were highly shared and had low generation probability. In a later analysis, a clonal expansion index was calculated for each public chain from normalized within-repertoire ranks of inferred template counts. In a later analysis, generation probabilities were computed using a VDJ recombination model fitted to out-of-frame rearrangements, and the results were checked against IGoR. A later analysis scored TCR-TCR, TCR-HLA and TCR-CMV co-occurrence with hypergeometric tests, applying a repertoire-size bias correction to TCR pairs. False discovery rates were estimated in a later analysis by permuting HLA or CMV assignments 20 times. In a later analysis, co-occurring TCRs were grouped with DBSCAN, and TCRdist sequence similarity was added when clustering was performed within HLA-allele-positive subsets. Co-occurrence clustering excluded repertoires with fewer than 30,000 or more than 120,000 public chains, plus five with anomalous nucleotide sharing. This immuneACCESS table, as held by TCRdb, lists in-frame sequences with V and J called but not all clones. Of the missing ones, under half trace to an unresolved V gene in checked studies; the others have no known cause. That table furnishes V, J and clone size, whereas the DNA furnished D and trimming. The sample table includes around 110,000 clones. Around 7% of the sample lies in the top ten.

Details on this clone: Its antigen has not been determined.

On the study overall, not on this receptor specifically: In a later genetic analysis, fewer N-insertions in productive TCRs were reported among donors in an Asian-associated ancestry cluster than the roughly 670-donor mean. The cohort was sequenced for TCR beta chains only, and without alpha or paired-chain data the features that could be detected were limited. Correlated functional status among segregating V segments might reflect linkage disequilibrium, but an unknown experimental factor could not be ruled out. In vitro tests confirmed that a few of the cytomegalovirus-associated TCR beta chains recognize cytomegalovirus antigens. Approximately 18 rarely observed V segments, including chromosome 9 orphons, were excluded from the earlier analysis of several hundred of the donors because counts were too low. In an earlier analysis of 587 of the donors, most TCR beta V segments appeared in productive rearrangements about 87% or about 30% of the time, broadly matching IMGT annotations. A group of highly shared sequence variants was considered likely to be a technical artifact of the sequencing pipeline. Sequencing depth was assumed to be roughly uniform across donors in the presence/absence analyses, though that assumption may not hold. A later analysis found that TCR association rates varied across HLA loci, with DRB1 alleles showing the most associated TCRs and HLA-C alleles the fewest. Some IMGT-functional V segments, including TRBV6-2 and TRBV6-3, could not be distinguished by the 87-base-pair reads and were therefore excluded. Immune exposure information for the cohort was limited to CMV serostatus. When HLA alleles, especially DR and DQ, strongly co-occurred, attributing TCR associations to individual alleles was difficult. The classifier was reported to diagnose cytomegalovirus status with high specificity and sensitivity in both the original cohort and the validation cohort. The study gave a list of 150 to 200 TCR beta chains associated with cytomegalovirus. A further reported finding was that TCR beta sequences accurately predicted the HLA-A and HLA-B alleles for most subjects in the first cohort. Because some donors lacked HLA typing at each locus, the association tests relied only on the typed subset. In a later analysis, HLA-associated TCR beta chains were found to be more clonally expanded and to have lower generation probabilities than equally common non-associated chains. V-gene and J-gene trimming of TCR beta chains was associated with a missense DCLRE1C variant in a later genetic analysis, and the association was replicated in an independent cohort. A later analysis found that most CMV-associated TCR beta chains appeared HLA-restricted, with HLA associations seemingly driven largely by CMV exposure. In a later analysis, around 17,000 TCR beta sequences were associated with specific HLA alleles at a false discovery rate of 0.05. While some public TCRs were present in many individuals, most TCR sequences turned up only very rarely across donors. Several of the top co-occurrence clusters appeared to be linked to parvovirus B19, influenza, CMV and Epstein-Barr virus, according to a later analysis. It was suggested by the authors that the approach could potentially be generalized to other disease states and immunological phenotypes.

CDR3 length: 13 amino acids, cysteine to phenylalanine. Left in the record is the CDR3 DNA by itself, 39 bases read in frame from the first base. For this chain, trimming is 5 bases at the V end and 2 bases at the J end, and the number of junction bases without a gene match is 3. CDR1 and CDR2, looked up from the germline V gene (reference sequence), are MNHNY and SVGAGI. The sequence derives from a man aged 40-49 years in good health and CMV-seropositive. Sample: PBMCs. The chain is encoded by TRBV6-6 joined to TRBJ2-7; 7 bases in between match TRBD2. The DNA reads as follows: TGTGCCAGCAGTACCGGACTAGCCTACGAGCAGTACTTC. This sequence encodes CASSTGLAYEQYF.